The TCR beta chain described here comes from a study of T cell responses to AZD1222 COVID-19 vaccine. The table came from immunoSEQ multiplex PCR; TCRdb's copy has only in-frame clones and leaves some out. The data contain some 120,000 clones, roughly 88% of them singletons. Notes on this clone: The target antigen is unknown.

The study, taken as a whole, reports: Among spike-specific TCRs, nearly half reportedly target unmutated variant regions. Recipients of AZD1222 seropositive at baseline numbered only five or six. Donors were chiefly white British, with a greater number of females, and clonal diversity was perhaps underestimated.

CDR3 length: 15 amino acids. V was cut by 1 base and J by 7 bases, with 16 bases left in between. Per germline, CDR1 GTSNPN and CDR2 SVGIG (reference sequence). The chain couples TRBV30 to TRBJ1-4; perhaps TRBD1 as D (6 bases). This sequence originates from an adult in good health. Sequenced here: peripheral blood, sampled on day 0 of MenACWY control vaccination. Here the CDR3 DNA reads TGTGCCTGGAGTGGATTCGGCTTGGGGGCTGAAAAACTGTTTTTT. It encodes CAWSGFGLGAEKLFF.